The clone carrying this T cell receptor beta chain was observed a handful of times. This specimen comes from a study of response to subunit inactivated influenza vaccine. One entry per CDR3 protein, called by TCRdb with MiXCR from the RT-PCR reads. The sample carries roughly 650,000 distinct CDR3 sequences, less than 15% recorded once. This CDR3 is 15 amino acids long. CDR1 SGHRS and CDR2 YFSETQ come from the germline V gene. The J segment lost 6 bases and the V segment lost 0 bases, leaving 6 bases of the junction unmatched. This receptor was identified in a man in his fifties who received an inactivated influenza vaccine. The chain carries TRBV5-1 and TRBJ2-1; TRBD2 aligns across 7 bases. The source material was PBMCs from blood, sampled around two weeks before vaccination. This chain's CDR3 is CASSLGGSRVNEQFF. Written as DNA, the CDR3 is TGCGCCAGCAGCTTGGGCGGGAGTAGGGTCAATGAGCAGTTCTTC.